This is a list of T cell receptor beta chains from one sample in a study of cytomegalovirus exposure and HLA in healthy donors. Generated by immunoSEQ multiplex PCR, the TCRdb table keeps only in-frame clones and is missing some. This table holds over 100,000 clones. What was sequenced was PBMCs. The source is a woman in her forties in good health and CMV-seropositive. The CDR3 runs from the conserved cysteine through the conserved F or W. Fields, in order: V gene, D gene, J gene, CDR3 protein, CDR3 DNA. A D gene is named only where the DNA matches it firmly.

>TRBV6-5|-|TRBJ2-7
CASSYGDLSYEQYF
TGTGCCAGCAGTTACGGAGATCTCTCCTACGAGCAGTACTTC
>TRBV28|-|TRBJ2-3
CASSLYGGNGGGGTQYF
TGTGCCAGCAGTTTATATGGCGGGAATGGGGGAGGGGGTACGCAGTATTTT
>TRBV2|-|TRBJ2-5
CASSEGQYQETQYF
TGTGCCAGCAGTGAGGGACAATACCAAGAGACCCAGTACTTC
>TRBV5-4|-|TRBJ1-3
CASSLYRGSGNTIYF
TGTGCCAGCAGCTTGTATCGCGGCAGCGGAAACACCATATATTTT
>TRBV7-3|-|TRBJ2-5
CASSAGETQYF
TGTGCCAGCAGCGCCGGGGAGACCCAGTACTTC
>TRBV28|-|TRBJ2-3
CASTLGLPSSSTDTQYF
TGTGCCAGCACCTTAGGACTCCCGTCTTCTAGCACAGATACGCAGTATTTT
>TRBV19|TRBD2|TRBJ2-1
CASSGLAGGDEQFF
TGTGCCAGTAGTGGACTAGCGGGCGGGGATGAGCAGTTCTTC
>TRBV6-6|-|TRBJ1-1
CASSYGRENTEAFF
TGTGCCAGCAGTTACGGCAGGGAGAACACTGAAGCTTTCTTT
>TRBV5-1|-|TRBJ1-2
CASSYIGDYGYTF
TGCGCCAGCAGCTATATTGGAGACTATGGCTACACCTTC
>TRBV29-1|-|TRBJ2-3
CSVYDWPDTQYF
TGCAGCGTTTACGACTGGCCTGATACGCAGTATTTT
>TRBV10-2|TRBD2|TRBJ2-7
CASTPAGEVYEQYF
TGCGCCAGCACGCCAGCGGGAGAAGTCTACGAGCAGTACTTC
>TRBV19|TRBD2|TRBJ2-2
CASSLAGADTGELFF
TGTGCCAGTAGTTTAGCGGGAGCGGACACCGGGGAGCTGTTTTTT
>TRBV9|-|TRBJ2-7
CASSVNTGNEQYF
TGTGCCAGCAGCGTGAATACAGGGAACGAGCAGTACTTC
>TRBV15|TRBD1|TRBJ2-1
CATSRDFARGNTLYNEQFF
TGTGCCACCAGCAGAGATTTCGCCAGGGGGAATACCTTGTACAATGAGCAGTTCTTC
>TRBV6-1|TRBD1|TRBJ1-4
CASSEPGGEKLFF
TGTGCCAGCAGTGAACCAGGGGGTGAAAAACTGTTTTTT
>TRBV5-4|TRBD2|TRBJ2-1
CASSSTSGMTEQFF
TGTGCCAGCAGCTCAACTAGCGGGATGACTGAGCAGTTCTTC
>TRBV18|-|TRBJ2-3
CASSPPRGNTDTQYF
TGTGCCAGCTCACCCCCGCGGGGCAACACAGATACGCAGTATTTT
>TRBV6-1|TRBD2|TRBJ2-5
CASSGRLAGLRETQYF
TGTGCCAGCAGTGGACGACTAGCGGGGCTTAGGGAGACCCAGTACTTC
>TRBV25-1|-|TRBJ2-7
CASSDPPPEPGDEQYF
TGTGCCAGCAGTGACCCCCCCCCGGAACCAGGCGACGAGCAGTACTTC
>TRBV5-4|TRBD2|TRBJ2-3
CASSLREGTDTQYF
TGTGCCAGCAGCTTGCGGGAGGGCACAGATACGCAGTATTTT
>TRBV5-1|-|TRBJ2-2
CASTPGRTGELFF
TGCGCCAGCACCCCGGGTAGGACCGGGGAGCTGTTTTTT
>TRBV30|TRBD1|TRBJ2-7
CAWTLPRQGIYEQYF
TGTGCCTGGACCCTACCGAGACAGGGTATCTACGAGCAGTACTTC
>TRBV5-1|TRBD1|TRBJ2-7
CASSSLGQVYEQYF
TGCGCCAGCAGCTCATTGGGACAGGTCTACGAGCAGTACTTC
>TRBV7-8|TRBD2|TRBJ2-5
CASSWGTSGDQETQYF
TGTGCCAGCAGCTGGGGGACTAGCGGTGATCAAGAGACCCAGTACTTC
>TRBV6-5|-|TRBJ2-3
CASRARPDTQYF
TGTGCCAGCAGGGCCCGCCCAGATACGCAGTATTTT
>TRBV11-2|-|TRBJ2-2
CASSLDRNTGELFF
TGTGCCAGCAGCCTGGACAGAAACACCGGGGAGCTGTTTTTT
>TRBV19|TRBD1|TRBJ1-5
CASTPRPGQISTVQDQPQHF
TGTGCCAGTACACCAAGACCGGGACAGATAAGCACCGTGCAAGATCAGCCCCAGCATTTT
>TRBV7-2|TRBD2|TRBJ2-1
CASSPRVAGTNEQFF
TGTGCCAGCAGCCCCCGGGTAGCGGGCACCAATGAGCAGTTCTTC
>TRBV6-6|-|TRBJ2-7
CASRTTGTGGEQYF
TGTGCCAGCAGGACGACAGGGACCGGGGGCGAGCAGTACTTC
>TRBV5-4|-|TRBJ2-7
CASSPRMASPSSSYEQYF
TGTGCCAGCAGCCCGAGGATGGCTAGTCCTTCTAGCTCCTACGAGCAGTACTTC
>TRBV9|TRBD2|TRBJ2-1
CASSVGLAGGEQFF
TGTGCCAGCAGCGTAGGACTAGCGGGTGGCGAGCAGTTCTTC
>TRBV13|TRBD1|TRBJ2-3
CASSSGTGAQYF
TGTGCCAGCAGCTCCGGGACAGGGGCGCAGTATTTT
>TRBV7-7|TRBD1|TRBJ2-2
CASSPRQGTGELFF
TGTGCTAGCAGCCCCAGACAGGGTACCGGGGAGCTGTTTTTT
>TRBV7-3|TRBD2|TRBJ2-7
CASSSTGGLNEQYF
TGTGCCAGCAGCTCCACGGGAGGGCTCAACGAGCAGTACTTC
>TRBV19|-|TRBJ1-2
CASARDTSAYGYTF
TGTGCCAGTGCTCGGGACACCAGCGCCTATGGCTACACCTTC
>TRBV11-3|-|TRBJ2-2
CASSLGGSTGELFF
TGTGCCAGCAGCTTAGGAGGGAGCACCGGGGAGCTGTTTTTT
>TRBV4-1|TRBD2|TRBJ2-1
CASRNLGRAVYNEQFF
TGCGCCAGCAGGAACCTCGGGAGGGCCGTCTACAATGAGCAGTTCTTC
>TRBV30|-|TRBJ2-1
CAWSPLHEQFF
TGTGCCTGGAGTCCACTCCATGAGCAGTTCTTC
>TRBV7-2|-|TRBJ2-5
CASSLDQGRETQYF
TGTGCCAGCAGCTTAGATCAGGGTAGAGAGACCCAGTACTTC
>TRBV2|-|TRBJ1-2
CASSEPGKGYGYTF
TGTGCCAGCAGTGAACCAGGGAAGGGCTATGGCTACACCTTC
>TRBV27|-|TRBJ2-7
CASGEGSGTYEQYF
TGTGCCAGCGGAGAGGGATCGGGGACCTACGAGCAGTACTTC
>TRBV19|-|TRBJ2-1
CASSIGGNEQFF
TGTGCCAGTAGTATTGGAGGGAATGAGCAGTTCTTC
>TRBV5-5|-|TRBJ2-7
CASSLSGYEQYF
TGTGCCAGCAGCTTGAGCGGCTACGAGCAGTACTTC
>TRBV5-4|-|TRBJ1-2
CASSIAHCGYTF
TGTGCCAGCAGCATAGCCCACTGTGGCTACACCTTC
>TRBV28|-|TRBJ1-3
CASSLSVGVGNTIYF
TGTGCCAGCAGTTTGTCCGTCGGGGTTGGAAACACCATATATTTT
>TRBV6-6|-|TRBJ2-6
CASSQQGPGANVLTF
TGTGCCAGCAGTCAACAGGGCCCTGGGGCCAACGTCCTGACTTTC
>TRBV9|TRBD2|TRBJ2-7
CASSAEAGVLYEQYF
TGTGCCAGCAGCGCCGAAGCGGGAGTTCTCTACGAGCAGTACTTC
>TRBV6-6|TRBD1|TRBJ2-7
CASSYLAGGEYEQYF
TGTGCCAGCAGTTATTTGGCAGGGGGCGAGTACGAGCAGTACTTC
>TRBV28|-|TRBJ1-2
CASWDTSGNGYTF
TGTGCCAGTTGGGACACCTCAGGAAATGGCTACACCTTC
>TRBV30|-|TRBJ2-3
CAWSVLGPTDTQYF
TGTGCCTGGAGTGTACTTGGGCCGACAGATACGCAGTATTTT
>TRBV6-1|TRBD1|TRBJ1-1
CASRGGQGIGEAFF
TGTGCCAGCAGGGGGGGACAGGGGATTGGTGAAGCTTTCTTT
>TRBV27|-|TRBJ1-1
CASSRQGVTEAFF
TGTGCCAGCAGCCGGCAAGGGGTCACTGAAGCTTTCTTT
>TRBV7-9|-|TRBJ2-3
CASSLAPRRTDTQYF
TGTGCCAGCAGCTTAGCCCCGCGGCGCACAGATACGCAGTATTTT
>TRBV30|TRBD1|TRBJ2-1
CAWSGPGQGTYEQFF
TGTGCCTGGAGTGGCCCGGGACAGGGTACATATGAGCAGTTCTTC
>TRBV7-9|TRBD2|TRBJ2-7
CASSLVGGVMRARYEQYF
TGTGCCAGCAGCCTCGTTGGGGGGGTAATGCGGGCCCGCTACGAGCAGTACTTC